Shown below are 11 T cell receptor beta chains from a single sample sequenced in a study of spatial heterogeneity in lung cancer. TCRdb used MiXCR to reprocess the 5' RACE reads, holding one entry per CDR3 protein. The sample lists roughly 38,000 distinct CDR3 sequences, more than 9% occurring once. Regarding time point: blood at routine non-recurrence follow-up after resection. The sample in question was PBMCs, obtained at follow-up. The receptor set was obtained from a female donor with early-stage non-small cell lung cancer.

This clonotype was found many times. The chain employs TRBV7-6 and TRBJ2-2; D is unclear. The CDR3 runs to 14 residues. Between the trimmed V and J ends, which lost 4 bases and 4 bases, there was a span of 10 bases. Looked up from germline, CDR1 is SGHVS and CDR2 is FNYEAQ. Here the CDR3 reads CASSSRWGTGELFF. The CDR3 DNA reads TGTGCCAGCAGCTCGCGATGGGGCACCGGGGAGCTGTTTTTT.

J is TRBJ2-1 and V is TRBV7-2; TRBD2 agrees at 10 bases. The germline CDR1 and CDR2 sequences are SGHTA and FQGNSA. This CDR3 comprises 15 residues. After removal of 4 bases from V and 9 bases from J, the junction contained 9 bases not matched to a gene. The CDR3 region is CASSCSSGGAVEQFF. The CDR3 DNA reads as TGTGCCAGCAGCTGCTCAAGCGGGGGGGCCGTTGAGCAGTTCTTC.

This clonotype was counted a few times. CDR3: CASSFKGAGTVSYEQYF. The DNA of the CDR3 is TGTGCCAGTAGTTTTAAGGGGGCCGGGACGGTCTCCTACGAGCAGTACTTC. The chain links TRBV19 to TRBJ2-7; 7 bases are a match to TRBD1. The junction had 13 bases not matched to a gene; V was cut back by 5 bases and J by 0 bases. The germline CDR1 and CDR2 sequences are LNHDA and SQIVND (reference sequence). The length of the CDR3 is 17 residues.

This clonotype was observed a few times. The chain carries TRBV5-1 and TRBJ1-4; D ambiguous. Germline loops: CDR1 SGHRS, CDR2 YFSETQ. Trimming took 4 bases from V and 7 from J, leaving 14 bases between them. This CDR3 has 14 amino acids. CDR3 in DNA: TGCGCCAGCAGCCGACGGGGAGGGAGTGAAAAACTGTTTTTT. Translating gives CASSRRGGSEKLFF.

The sample holds a few counts of this clonotype. The V gene is TRBV5-1, the J gene TRBJ1-1; the match to TRBD1 covers 8 bases. Germline trimming cut 0 bases from V and 0 bases from J; bases unmatched to any gene: 1. Germline CDR1 SGHRS, CDR2 YFSETQ. The CDR3 is 15 amino acids. The CDR3 DNA sequence: TGCGCCAGCAGCTTGGGACAGGGGTTGAACACTGAAGCTTTCTTT. The encoded protein is CASSLGQGLNTEAFF.

This clonotype came up many times. The J gene is TRBJ2-7, the V gene TRBV28; 7 nucleotides agree with TRBD2. The V gene end was trimmed by 3 bases and the J gene end by 3 bases; junction bases not matched to a gene: 2. The germline V gene encodes CDR1 MDHEN and CDR2 SYDVKM. The CDR3 is 13 residues long. The CDR3 nucleotides are TGTGCCAGCAGTTTGGGGGGGGGCTACGAGCAGTACTTC. Translation gives CASSLGGGYEQYF.

This clonotype was counted many times. The chain recombines TRBV18 with TRBJ1-4; D is uncertain. V lost 3 bases and J lost 8, with 13 bases in between. Germline V CDR1 and CDR2: KGHSH, LQKENI. The CDR3 contains 14 residues. CDR3 sequence (DNA): TGTGCCAGCTCACCGAGCGGGGAGGTGGAAAAACTGTTTTTT. It yields the protein CASSPSGEVEKLFF.

The chain employs TRBV20-1 and TRBJ2-7, with D uncertain. The CDR3 covers 11 residues. Deletions cut 3 bases from V and 7 bases from J, with 10 bases between. CDR1 is DFQATT and CDR2 is SNEGSKA in the germline V gene (reference sequence). CDR3 bases: TGCAGTGCTAGCCCGACTGAGGAGCAGTACTTC. Encoded protein: CSASPTEEQYF.

The CDR3 reads CASSLSRETGAYQETQYF. The CDR3 coding sequence is TGTGCCAGCAGTTTATCGCGGGAGACAGGGGCGTACCAAGAGACCCAGTACTTC. The chain combines TRBV27 with TRBJ2-5, with D possibly matching TRBD1 (8 bases). The V gene's germline CDR1 is MNHEY and CDR2 SMNVEV (reference sequence). The CDR3 is 18 residues long. V lost 0 bases and J 0 bases, leaving 17 bases between the germline ends.

This clonotype was recorded many times. The chain carries TRBV5-1 and TRBJ2-3; tentatively, D is TRBD2 (6 bases). Trimming shortened V by 0 bases and J by 4 bases, and 9 bases separated the two germline ends. The CDR3 is 14 residues long. Germline loops: CDR1 SGHRS, CDR2 YFSETQ. The CDR3 sequence is CASSLDGSADTQYF. The CDR3 DNA follows: TGCGCCAGCAGCTTGGACGGGAGCGCAGATACGCAGTATTTT.

This clonotype was observed a handful of times. The chain has TRBV18 and TRBJ1-5, with D unclear. Trimming left V 6 bases short and J 3 bases short, with 15 bases between. This CDR3 region has 15 residues. Germline loops: CDR1 KGHSH, CDR2 LQKENI. The CDR3 region is CASSLAGGPNQPQHF. The CDR3 region has the DNA TGTGCCAGCTCTCTGGCCGGAGGCCCCAATCAGCCCCAGCATTTT.